This is a list of T cell receptor beta chains from one sample in a study of T cells in Graves' hyperthyroidism and ophthalmopathy. TCRdb re-called the multiplex PCR reads with MiXCR, one entry per CDR3 protein. The sample lists roughly 170,000 distinct CDR3 sequences, 8% to 9.5% occurring once. The sample comprised blood. These receptors came from a woman between 18 and 29 years old with Graves' hyperthyroidism that later progressed to Graves' ophthalmopathy. Both conserved end residues are part of each CDR3. D genes are given only for firm matches. Clone size appears in some rows only: once, few, many, or a class for an expanded clone.

V	J	size	D	CDR3	DNA
TRBV7-2	TRBJ2-5	many	NA	CASSPSRVSPETQYF	TGTGCCAGCAGCCCTAGCAGGGTCTCTCCTGAGACCCAGTACTTC
TRBV7-9	TRBJ2-5	NA	NA	CASSLRGRLLGETQYF	TGTGCCAGCAGCCTCAGGGGCCGTCTCCTCGGGGAGACCCAGTACTTC
TRBV27	TRBJ2-2	NA	TRBD2	CASGLKAGGTGELFF	TGTGCCAGCGGTTTAAAAGCGGGAGGTACCGGGGAGCTGTTTTTT
TRBV15	TRBJ2-3	few	TRBD2	CATSREAGGTDTQYF	TGTGCCACCAGCAGAGAAGCGGGGGGCACAGATACGCAGTATTTT
TRBV5-6	TRBJ1-1	many	NA	CASSRTAVGNTEAFF	TGTGCCAGCAGCCGAACCGCAGTCGGGAACACTGAAGCTTTCTTT
TRBV29-1	TRBJ2-1	many	TRBD2	CSAAGLAGLSSYNEQFF	TGCAGCGCCGCGGGACTAGCGGGATTGAGCTCCTACAATGAGCAGTTCTTC
TRBV15	TRBJ2-5	many	NA	CATSRPRGSARETQYF	TGTGCCACCAGCAGACCTAGGGGTTCGGCTAGGGAGACCCAGTACTTC
TRBV11-3	TRBJ2-1	many	TRBD2	CASSLEGGSRGEQFF	TGTGCCAGCAGCTTAGAAGGCGGGAGCCGAGGAGAGCAGTTCTTC
TRBV2	TRBJ2-5	many	NA	CASTQGYQETQYF	TGTGCCAGCACACAGGGTTACCAAGAGACCCAGTACTTC
TRBV19	TRBJ1-6	many	NA	CASSIPGVDSPLHF	TGTGCCAGTAGTATTCCAGGTGTGGATTCACCCCTCCACTTT
TRBV30	TRBJ1-5	many	TRBD1	CACKGTGEYKGNQPQHF	TGTGCCTGCAAAGGGACAGGGGAGTACAAGGGCAATCAGCCCCAGCATTTT
TRBV5-6	TRBJ1-3	few	NA	CASNPRVDGNTIYF	TGTGCCAGCAACCCAAGGGTGGATGGAAACACCATATATTTT
TRBV6-1	TRBJ1-1	NA	NA	CASSSHRIWEAFF	TGTGCCAGCAGTTCTCACAGGATCTGGGAAGCTTTCTTT
TRBV12-3/TRBV12-4	TRBJ2-1	many	NA	CASSLPLKGSNEQFF	TGTGCCAGCAGTTTACCCCTAAAAGGGAGCAATGAGCAGTTCTTC
TRBV6-1	TRBJ2-2	few	TRBD1	CASSYVDRANTGELFF	TGTGCCAGCAGTTACGTGGACAGGGCGAACACCGGGGAGCTGTTTTTT
TRBV7-9	TRBJ1-5	many	TRBD1	CASSRTGDQPQHF	TGTGCCAGCAGCCGGACAGGGGATCAGCCCCAGCATTTT
TRBV20-1	TRBJ2-7	many	TRBD1	CSARDPGQGVYEQYF	TGCAGTGCTAGAGACCCGGGACAGGGGGTCTACGAGCAGTACTTC
TRBV5-4	TRBJ1-6	NA	NA	CASSQDGRSYNSPLHF	TGTGCCAGCAGCCAAGATGGGAGGTCCTATAATTCACCCCTCCACTTT
TRBV25-1	TRBJ2-1	NA	NA	CASSAHNEQFF	TGTGCCAGCAGTGCGCACAATGAGCAGTTCTTC
TRBV3-1	TRBJ1-1	many	NA	CASSPPALNTEAFF	TGTGCCAGCAGCCCTCCGGCCTTGAACACTGAAGCTTTCTTT